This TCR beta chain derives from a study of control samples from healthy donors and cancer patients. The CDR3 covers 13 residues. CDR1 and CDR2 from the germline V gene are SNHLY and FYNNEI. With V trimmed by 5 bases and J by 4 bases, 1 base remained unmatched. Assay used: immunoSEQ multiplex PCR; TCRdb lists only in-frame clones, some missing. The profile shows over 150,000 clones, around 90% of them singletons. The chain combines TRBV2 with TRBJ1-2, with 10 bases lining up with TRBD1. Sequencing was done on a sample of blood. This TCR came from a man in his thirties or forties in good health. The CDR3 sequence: CASSRTGGYGYTF. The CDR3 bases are TGTGCCAGCAGTAGGACAGGGGGCTATGGCTACACCTTC.